A selection of T cell receptor beta chains follows, all from one sample in a study of blood T cell repertoires in COVID-19. This table comes from immunoSEQ multiplex PCR, and its TCRdb copy is limited to in-frame clones, with some not included. This sample carries roughly 230,000 clones, around 82% of them seen once, and the ten largest clones take 3.6%. The sequencing sample was made of peripheral blood. The receptors were gathered from a woman older than 75 with acute or convalescent COVID-19. Both conserved end residues are part of each CDR3. D genes are given only for firm matches. The size field is filled for only some rows; it gives once, few, many or a size class.

clone_size: -
d_call: -
j_call: TRBJ2-1
v_call: TRBV18
cdr3_aa: CASSPPVRGDNEQFF
cdr3_nt: TGTGCCAGCTCACCACCGGTGCGGGGTGACAATGAGCAGTTCTTC

clone_size: -
d_call: -
j_call: TRBJ1-2
v_call: TRBV12-3/TRBV12-4
cdr3_aa: CASSLGGGRFPF
cdr3_nt: TGTGCCAGCAGTTTAGGGGGGGGACGTTTTCCCTTC

clone_size: -
d_call: -
j_call: TRBJ1-5
v_call: TRBV15
cdr3_aa: CATSRDLQANNQPQHF
cdr3_nt: TGTGCCACCAGCAGAGATCTACAGGCTAACAATCAGCCCCAGCATTTT

clone_size: -
d_call: -
j_call: TRBJ1-1
v_call: TRBV12-3/TRBV12-4
cdr3_aa: CASSRGGHTEAFF
cdr3_nt: TGTGCCAGCTCACGGGGGGGGCACACTGAAGCTTTCTTT

clone_size: -
d_call: -
j_call: TRBJ1-4
v_call: TRBV19
cdr3_aa: CASSFLLGGLFF
cdr3_nt: TGTGCCAGTAGTTTCTTATTGGGAGGGCTGTTTTTT

clone_size: -
d_call: TRBD2
j_call: TRBJ2-3
v_call: TRBV7-2
cdr3_aa: CASSLGPGTMRDTQYF
cdr3_nt: TGTGCCAGCAGCTTAGGTCCCGGGACTATGAGAGATACGCAGTATTTT

clone_size: -
d_call: TRBD2
j_call: TRBJ2-1
v_call: TRBV7-2
cdr3_aa: CASSSGLAGYNEQFF
cdr3_nt: TGTGCCAGCAGTTCGGGACTAGCGGGGTACAATGAGCAGTTCTTC

clone_size: -
d_call: TRBD2
j_call: TRBJ2-2
v_call: TRBV7-2
cdr3_aa: CASSSGLAGGELFF
cdr3_nt: TGTGCCAGCAGCTCGGGACTAGCGGGGGGGGAGCTGTTTTTT

clone_size: -
d_call: TRBD1
j_call: TRBJ1-2
v_call: TRBV4-1
cdr3_aa: CASSQTGTGGSSYGYTF
cdr3_nt: TGCGCCAGCAGCCAAACCGGGACAGGGGGCTCGAGCTATGGCTACACCTTC

clone_size: -
d_call: TRBD1
j_call: TRBJ1-3
v_call: TRBV7-2
cdr3_aa: CASSSGQGALGTIYF
cdr3_nt: TGTGCCAGCAGCTCGGGACAGGGGGCTCTAGGGACCATATATTTT

clone_size: -
d_call: -
j_call: TRBJ1-2
v_call: TRBV5-6
cdr3_aa: CASSGRGRGYTF
cdr3_nt: TGTGCCAGCAGCGGCAGGGGCCGTGGCTACACCTTC

clone_size: -
d_call: -
j_call: TRBJ1-5
v_call: TRBV19
cdr3_aa: CASSGGLGPQHF
cdr3_nt: TGTGCCAGTAGTGGAGGTCTAGGGCCCCAGCATTTT

clone_size: -
d_call: TRBD1
j_call: TRBJ1-1
v_call: TRBV11-2
cdr3_aa: CASSLQNRGPPIF
cdr3_nt: TGTGCCAGCAGCTTGCAAAACAGGGGACCCCCAATCTTT

clone_size: -
d_call: TRBD2
j_call: TRBJ2-7
v_call: TRBV29-1
cdr3_aa: CSVEGLAGLTYEQYF
cdr3_nt: TGCAGCGTTGAAGGACTAGCGGGCTTAACCTACGAGCAGTACTTC

clone_size: few
d_call: -
j_call: TRBJ2-1
v_call: TRBV19
cdr3_aa: CASSIVQGVSSYNEQFF
cdr3_nt: TGTGCCAGTAGTATAGTACAAGGGGTGAGCTCCTACAATGAGCAGTTCTTC

clone_size: -
d_call: TRBD2
j_call: TRBJ2-7
v_call: TRBV14
cdr3_aa: CASSQGLSSGGAYEQYF
cdr3_nt: TGTGCCAGCAGCCAAGGCCTCTCTAGCGGGGGGGCCTACGAGCAGTACTTC

clone_size: -
d_call: -
j_call: TRBJ2-3
v_call: TRBV9
cdr3_aa: CASSVSGVTSPGDTQYF
cdr3_nt: TGTGCCAGCAGCGTCTCGGGAGTGACATCCCCGGGAGATACGCAGTATTTT

clone_size: -
d_call: TRBD1
j_call: TRBJ1-2
v_call: TRBV11-3
cdr3_aa: CASSFSATGGNGYTF
cdr3_nt: TGTGCCAGCAGCTTCTCCGCGACAGGGGGGAATGGCTACACCTTC

clone_size: -
d_call: -
j_call: TRBJ1-1
v_call: TRBV19
cdr3_aa: CATLGWGGEAFF
cdr3_nt: TGTGCCACTCTAGGATGGGGGGGTGAAGCTTTCTTT

clone_size: -
d_call: TRBD2
j_call: TRBJ2-7
v_call: TRBV9
cdr3_aa: CASSVEGRGSEEQYF
cdr3_nt: TGTGCCAGCAGCGTAGAAGGGAGGGGATCGGAGGAGCAGTACTTC

clone_size: -
d_call: TRBD1
j_call: TRBJ1-2
v_call: TRBV4-2
cdr3_aa: CASSQGGTGVFYGYTF
cdr3_nt: TGTGCCAGCAGCCAAGGGGGGACAGGGGTCTTTTATGGCTACACCTTC